This T cell receptor beta chain stems from a study of low-dose radiotherapy and immunotherapy resistance in tumors. For the study at large: A total of 13 Gy over 26 weeks was given to Cohort 2 as 1 Gy per fraction every two weeks. Cyclophosphamide went in intravenously at 200 mg/m2 every two weeks, one day before radiation and immunotherapy.

Time point of the sample: after trial treatment. This sample's treatment: LDRT plus nivolumab, ipilimumab, low-dose cyclophosphamide and aspirin (RACIN trial). The donors, trial participants, received nivolumab, ipilimumab, aspirin, low-dose cyclophosphamide and low-dose radiotherapy. The CDR3 loop spans 20 amino acids. V dropped 2 bases and J dropped 5 bases, with 30 bases sitting between them. TRAV- and TRBV-specific primers primed first-strand cDNA, covering alpha and beta chains. PCR amplification of the TCRs was performed with Phusion for 15 to 25 PCR cycles, and it relied on a constant-region primer together with a V-primer adapter. In vitro transcription served to amplify the mRNA that had been isolated. TCRdb redid the calling of the reads with MiXCR, one entry per CDR3 protein. The table has some 38,000 distinct CDR3 sequences, under 25% seen once.

J is TRBJ1-1 and V is TRBV12-3 or TRBV12-4; a weak D match, TRBD1 (5 bases). The source of this sequence is a female donor with ovarian cancer. Source: PBMCs, taken after low-dose radiotherapy plus immunotherapy. The DNA for the CDR3 is TGTGCCAGCAGTTTATTTGGGCGGAAGGGGACCGAGGACACTAGGACTGAAGCTTTCTTT. This sequence encodes CASSLFGRKGTEDTRTEAFF.